This T cell receptor beta chain was retrieved from a study of blood T cell repertoires in COVID-19. Study-wide background: Sources were T cells, B-cell-depleted T cells, or PBMCs; the material itself was cDNA or gDNA.

As originally analysed: Estimated nucleated cell counts came from reference gene primer amplification. Libraries were prepared by immunoSEQ multiplex PCR; TCRdb keeps only in-frame clonotypes and omits some of them. D and trimming come from the DNA, and the V and J calls and clone size come from that table. The sample shows 150,000 to 200,000 clones, roughly 80% of them seen only once. V dropped 5 bases and J dropped 0 bases, with 10 bases sitting between them. The CDR3 contains 14 residues. The germline gives CDR1 MDHEN, CDR2 SYDVKM. In this sample, this clone turned up once. Seattle patients were enrolled while actively infected and followed longitudinally.

This chain uses TRBV28 with TRBJ1-1; no definite D call. The sequenced sample was peripheral blood. The TCR was taken from a woman aged 55-69 years with COVID-19, enrolled during active disease. CDR3 sequence reads: CASSPPHMNTEAFF. The CDR3 DNA reads TGTGCCAGCAGTCCGCCACACATGAACACTGAAGCTTTCTTT. The variable domain in full, with the rest retrieved from reference TRBV28 and TRBJ1-1, is DVKVTQSSRYLVKRTGEKVFLECVQDMDHENMFWYRQDPGLGLRLIYFSYDVKMKEKGDIPEGYSVSREKKERFSLILESASTNQTSMYLCASSPPHMNTEAFFGQGTRLTVV.